These T cell receptor beta chains were read from a single sample in a study of graft-versus-host responses after intestinal transplantation. The antigens these receptors bind are not known. Sequenced by immunoSEQ multiplex PCR; TCRdb stores in-frame clones only, minus some. The sample has 90,000 to 120,000 clones, roughly 87% seen once. The source material was unstimulated CD4+ T cells sorted from spleen or lymph node cells, sampled before transplant. These receptors originate from a human donor who was the organ donor for an intestinal transplant. Both conserved end residues are part of each CDR3. D genes are given only for firm matches. Part of the rows lack a size; the others show once, few, many or a class for expanded clones.

TRBV10-3	TRBJ2-1	-	TRBD2	CAISESKSIAGEQFF	TGTGCCATCAGTGAGTCAAAATCGATAGCGGGCGAGCAGTTCTTC
TRBV2	TRBJ1-4	-	-	CASSEGGLANEKLFF	TGTGCCAGCAGTGAAGGGGGATTGGCTAATGAAAAACTGTTTTTT
TRBV4-2	TRBJ2-3	once	-	CASSQEYRSTDTQYF	TGTGCCAGCAGCCAAGAGTACAGGAGCACAGATACGCAGTATTTT
TRBV7-9	TRBJ2-7	-	-	CASSLGTPYEQYF	TGTGCCAGCAGCTTAGGGACGCCCTACGAGCAGTACTTC
TRBV4-1	TRBJ1-5	-	-	CASSQGSGEANQPQHF	TGCGCCAGCAGCCAAGGTTCGGGGGAGGCCAATCAGCCCCAGCATTTT
TRBV7-6	TRBJ1-2	-	TRBD1	CASSGRTGENYGYTF	TGTGCCAGCAGCGGGCGGACAGGGGAGAACTATGGCTACACCTTC
TRBV11-3	TRBJ1-2	-	-	CASSFDTNYGYTF	TGTGCCAGCAGCTTTGACACTAACTATGGCTACACCTTC
TRBV7-8	TRBJ1-6	-	-	CASSLQLNSSPLHF	TGTGCCAGCAGCCTTCAACTAAACAGCTCACCCCTCCACTTT
TRBV7-2	TRBJ2-5	-	-	CASSLGPRETQYF	TGTGCCAGCAGCTTAGGCCCCCGGGAGACCCAGTACTTC
TRBV5-6	TRBJ2-7	-	TRBD1	CASSLMTGGPYEQYF	TGTGCCAGCAGCTTGATGACAGGGGGCCCCTACGAGCAGTACTTC
TRBV6-5	TRBJ1-2	-	-	CASSYGQGGYGYTF	TGTGCCAGCAGTTACGGGCAGGGAGGCTATGGCTACACCTTC
TRBV2	TRBJ2-2	-	TRBD2	CASNPAGVTGELFF	TGTGCCAGCAACCCAGCGGGGGTCACCGGGGAGCTGTTTTTT
TRBV5-1	TRBJ2-7	-	-	CASSLAGDEQYF	TGCGCCAGCAGCTTGGCAGGGGACGAGCAGTACTTC
TRBV15	TRBJ1-1	once	-	CATSRDPGNTEAFF	TGTGCCACCAGCAGAGACCCGGGAAACACTGAAGCTTTCTTT
TRBV2	TRBJ2-2	-	-	CASSERITGELFF	TGTGCCAGCAGTGAGCGGATCACCGGGGAGCTGTTTTTT
TRBV29-1	TRBJ2-4	-	TRBD1	CSVRAGQGTDIQYF	TGCAGCGTCAGAGCAGGACAGGGTACGGACATTCAGTACTTC
TRBV30	TRBJ2-5	-	TRBD2	CAWSGASGETQYF	TGTGCCTGGAGTGGCGCTAGCGGGGAGACCCAGTACTTC
TRBV27	TRBJ2-3	-	-	CASSSLPLTGVITDTQYF	TGTGCCAGCAGTTCTCTTCCCCTTACGGGAGTGATTACAGATACGCAGTATTTT
TRBV6-5	TRBJ2-7	once	-	CASSYYGDAFFEQYF	TGTGCCAGCAGTTACTATGGGGACGCCTTTTTTGAGCAGTACTTC